The rows below give T cell receptor beta chains drawn from one sample of a study of control samples from healthy donors and cancer patients. The repertoire was sequenced with immunoSEQ multiplex PCR; TCRdb's copy has only in-frame clones and lacks some. The repertoire consists of some 79,000 clones, with about nine tenths occurring once and the leading ten covering 7.2%. The sequenced sample consisted of blood. The source of these receptors is a man aged 50-59 years in good health. Each CDR3 is given with its conserved first and last residue. D genes are given only for firm matches. For some rows the clone size is stated as once, few or many, or as a class when expanded; others skip it.

J,D,V,size,DNA,CDR3
TRBJ2-3,TRBD1,TRBV20-1,-,TGCAGTGCTAGTCCTCAGGGACAGGGGGCTAGAGATACGCAGTATTTT,CSASPQGQGARDTQYF
TRBJ2-7,-,TRBV30,-,TGTGCCTGGAGTGAGGGGGACGGGTACGAGCAGTACTTC,CAWSEGDGYEQYF
TRBJ1-1,-,TRBV6-5,-,TGTGCCACTGGGGCAGTTGCCACTGAAGCTTTCTTT,CATGAVATEAFF
TRBJ2-2,-,TRBV24-1,-,TGTGCCACCAGTGACCCTGGGACGGGAAACACCGGGGAGCTGTTTTTT,CATSDPGTGNTGELFF
TRBJ2-5,TRBD1,TRBV10-3,-,TGTGCCATCAGTAGAGGTGAAGGGGGCGCGGAGACCCAGTACTTC,CAISRGEGGAETQYF
TRBJ1-1,-,TRBV20-1,-,TGCAGGAAGGACACGAACACTGAAGCTTTCTTT,CRKDTNTEAFF
TRBJ2-7,-,TRBV10-1,-,TGCGCCAGCAGTGAGTCCGGACTTTACGAGCAGTACTTC,CASSESGLYEQYF
TRBJ2-7,-,TRBV6-5,-,TGTGCCAGCAGTTATCAACTAACGGGGGACGAGCAGTACTTC,CASSYQLTGDEQYF
TRBJ2-1,TRBD2,TRBV30,-,TGTGCCTGGAGTGCCCCTGGGATAGCGGGGGGGGGTAATGAGCAGTTCTTC,CAWSAPGIAGGGNEQFF
TRBJ2-5,-,TRBV10-3,-,TGTGCCATCAGTGGTAGTCCAGGAAAGAGCCAAGAGACCCAGTACTTC,CAISGSPGKSQETQYF
TRBJ2-1,-,TRBV6-2/TRBV6-3,-,TGTGCCAGCAGCTTCCGAGGACAACGGGGGCAGTTCTTC,CASSFRGQRGQFF
TRBJ2-6,TRBD1,TRBV27,-,TGTGCCAGCAGTTTATTAATCCCGCGGGACAGGGAGGCTGGGGCCAACGTCCTGACTTTC,CASSLLIPRDREAGANVLTF
TRBJ1-1,-,TRBV6-5,-,TGTGCCAGCAGTCCGGGGGGTCCACGGACTGAAGCTTTCTTT,CASSPGGPRTEAFF
TRBJ1-1,-,TRBV19,once,TGTGCCAGTAGTATAAACAGCCAGGCCACTGAAGCTTTCTTT,CASSINSQATEAFF
TRBJ2-2,-,TRBV6-1,few,TGTGCCAGCAGTGAAGGATTAAGGGGAACCGGGGAGCTGTTTTTT,CASSEGLRGTGELFF
TRBJ2-1,-,TRBV7-6,-,TGTGCCAGCAGCTTAGGACGGGGTCTTGGGTTAGGGGGTGAGCAGTTCTTC,CASSLGRGLGLGGEQFF
TRBJ1-3,-,TRBV5-8,once,TGTGCCAGCAGCCCGAGGGGAGGGTCTGGAAACACCATATATTTT,CASSPRGGSGNTIYF
TRBJ2-1,TRBD2,TRBV10-3,-,TGTGCCATCAGTGCGGGACTAGCCCTCAATGAGCAGTTCTTC,CAISAGLALNEQFF
TRBJ1-1,-,TRBV2,-,TGTGCCAGCAGTGTAGATTCCGGCGCTGAAGCTTTCTTT,CASSVDSGAEAFF
TRBJ2-7,-,TRBV12-5,-,TGTGCTAGTGGTTTGGGTCGGAGGAACGAGCAGTACTTC,CASGLGRRNEQYF
TRBJ1-1,-,TRBV29-1,-,TGCAGCGTTGATCAGGGAATTAACACTGAAGCTTTCTTT,CSVDQGINTEAFF
TRBJ1-4,-,TRBV6-5,-,TGTGCCAGCAGTTACTCGGCAGGGTTAGGCGAAAAACTGTTTTTT,CASSYSAGLGEKLFF
TRBJ2-3,-,TRBV19,-,TGTGCCAGTAGTAGAGTCGGAGCGCCCCCAGATACGCAGTATTTT,CASSRVGAPPDTQYF
TRBJ2-5,TRBD2,TRBV7-3,-,TGTGCCAGCAGCTTAGTCGGGGGGGCGGCAGAGACCCAGTACTTC,CASSLVGGAAETQYF
TRBJ1-1,TRBD1,TRBV7-9,-,TGTGCCAGCAGCTTAGACACAGGGGTGAGGACTGAAGCTTTCTTT,CASSLDTGVRTEAFF
TRBJ1-2,TRBD1,TRBV6-5,once,TGTGCCAGCAGGCCAACAGGGGTGCATGGCTACACCTTC,CASRPTGVHGYTF
TRBJ2-1,-,TRBV19,-,TGTGCCAGTAGTTCCGAGATACAGCCGCAGTTCTTC,CASSSEIQPQFF
TRBJ1-1,-,TRBV2,-,TGTGCCAGCAGCAATCTACAGGGGAACACTGAAGCTTTCTTT,CASSNLQGNTEAFF
TRBJ1-1,-,TRBV23-1,-,TGCGCCAGCAGTCAATCCAAGGGCCCGACTGAAGCTTTCTTT,CASSQSKGPTEAFF
TRBJ1-3,-,TRBV3-1/TRBV3-2,-,TGTGCCAGCACCGTCGGGACATTCCTCTCTGGAAACACCATATATTTT,CASTVGTFLSGNTIYF
TRBJ1-2,TRBD1,TRBV27,-,TGTGCCAGCAAATTCACAGGGGACTATGGCTACACCTTC,CASKFTGDYGYTF
TRBJ1-5,-,TRBV2,-,TGTGCCAGCACTCAGGGTTTAAGAGGCAATCAGCCCCAGCATTTT,CASTQGLRGNQPQHF
TRBJ1-2,-,TRBV6-6,-,TGTGCCAGCAGTACCACGGGGGCGGTTGGCTACACCTTC,CASSTTGAVGYTF
TRBJ2-5,TRBD2,TRBV7-2,-,TGTGCCAGCAGCTTAAGTCGCGGGGGAGGGGCAGAGACCCAGTACTTC,CASSLSRGGGAETQYF
TRBJ1-6,TRBD1,TRBV11-3,-,TGTGCCAGCAGCCCAGGGGGCGCGGATAATTCACCCCTCCACTTT,CASSPGGADNSPLHF
TRBJ1-1,-,TRBV2,few,TGTGCCAGCAGTGAAGCTACCCCGAGGGCTTTCTTT,CASSEATPRAFF
TRBJ2-2,-,TRBV5-1,-,TGCGCCAGCAGCCGGAGGCTAGCTGGAAACACCGGGGAGCTGTTTTTT,CASSRRLAGNTGELFF
TRBJ1-1,-,TRBV9,-,TGTGCCAGCAGCCTAGGGGGGAGGAAGGTTGAAGCTTTCTTT,CASSLGGRKVEAFF
TRBJ1-1,-,TRBV5-6,-,TGTGCCAGCAACCTGGACGGGAGAGAGAACACTGAAGCTTTCTTT,CASNLDGRENTEAFF
TRBJ2-5,TRBD1,TRBV6-2/TRBV6-3,-,TGTGCCAGCAGCCTTGGGACAGCACAAGAGACCCAGTACTTC,CASSLGTAQETQYF
TRBJ2-7,TRBD1,TRBV5-4,-,TGTGCCAGCAGCCTTGAGACAGGGATGGGTGAGCAGTACTTC,CASSLETGMGEQYF
TRBJ2-4,TRBD1,TRBV7-2,-,TGTGCCAGCAGCTTAGGACAGGGCGATTACCACATTCAGTACTTC,CASSLGQGDYHIQYF
TRBJ2-7,-,TRBV7-2,-,TGTGCCAGCAGGGCGGGTTACGAGCAGTACTTC,CASRAGYEQYF
TRBJ1-1,-,TRBV6-5,-,TGTGCCAGCAGTTTACAGAGAGGGTACACTGAAGCTTTCTTT,CASSLQRGYTEAFF
TRBJ2-7,-,TRBV4-2,-,TGTGCCAGCAGCCAAGCCCCCGGTGGGCCCTACGAGCAGTACTTC,CASSQAPGGPYEQYF
TRBJ1-1,-,TRBV29-1,-,TGCAGCGCCAGTAGGGGGACCACTGAAGCTTTCTTT,CSASRGTTEAFF
TRBJ1-2,-,TRBV12-3/TRBV12-4,-,TGTGCCAGCAAATGGGCGGGTGGCTACACCTTC,CASKWAGGYTF
TRBJ1-4,-,TRBV3-1/TRBV3-2,-,TGTGCCAGCAGCCAAGTTTTGCGGGATGAAAAACTGTTTTTT,CASSQVLRDEKLFF
TRBJ2-7,-,TRBV14,-,TGTGCCAGCAGCCAGACCTTAGCCGTGGTGCAGTACTTC,CASSQTLAVVQYF
TRBJ1-3,-,TRBV3-1/TRBV3-2,-,TGTGCCAGCAGCCCAGGGATCCGAAACACCATATATTTT,CASSPGIRNTIYF
TRBJ2-3,-,TRBV27,-,TGTGCCAGCAGCCCACCTGAGGGGGATAACACAGATACGCAGTATTTT,CASSPPEGDNTDTQYF